This TCR beta chain was identified in a study of cytomegalovirus exposure and HLA in healthy donors. To note about this clone: Its antigen is unknown.

With V trimmed by 8 bases and J by 10 bases, 10 bases remained unmatched. The CDR3 runs to 15 residues. Germline values: CDR1 LNHDA, CDR2 SQIVND (reference sequence). PCR amplification relied on 60 Vbeta primers (plus 13 Jbeta primers). This table comes from immunoSEQ multiplex PCR, and its TCRdb copy is limited to in-frame clones, with some not included. The sample has about 110,000 clones; around 86% are singletons. General study results and limits: Most likely, a cluster of highly shared sequence variants arose as a sequencing artifact. Solely CMV serostatus was available to characterize immune exposure.

Sample: PBMCs. The origin of this receptor is a man aged 30-40 years in good health and CMV-seropositive. J is TRBJ1-6 and V is TRBV19; TRBD1 aligns across 11 bases. The CDR3 reads CASRLRDRGGSPLHF. CDR3 DNA sequence: TGTGCCAGTCGACTCCGGGACAGGGGGGGATCACCCCTCCACTTT.